The T cell receptor beta chain under discussion was sequenced for a study of CD8+ T cells in alopecia areata listed by TCRdb under 2018. Broadly, across the study: High-throughput TCRbeta sequencing was used to examine T cell clonal expansion in alopecia areata in both the C3H/HeJ mouse model and human patients. Human TCRbeta sequencing covered scalp tissue and sorted CD4+ and CD8+ peripheral blood T cells from patchy and totalis/universalis alopecia areata patients and healthy controls. Scalp clonality was compared among normal scalp (n=4), patchy alopecia areata scalp (n=8), and alopecia totalis/universalis scalp (n=8). RNA was extracted with the PAXgene miRNA kit for fixed scalp, the miRNeasy kit for PBMCs, and the RNeasy kit for mouse skin. TCRbeta CDR3 regions were amplified by immunoSEQ multiplex PCR using 35 Vbeta forward and 13 Jbeta reverse primers.

The trim is 1 base for V and 6 bases for J, with a gap of 6 bases between the germline ends. CDR1 and CDR2 are read off the germline V gene as SGHDT and YYEEEE. From its cysteine to its phenylalanine, the CDR3 spans 12 amino acids. Kept here is only the CDR3 DNA, which spans 36 bases and is read in frame from base 1. Regarding this clone: What antigen it recognizes has not been identified. Base qualities are not provided; no much larger clone lies one nucleotide away.

PBMCs were separated by density centrifugation and stained for CD3, CD4 and CD8, after which CD4+ and CD8+ T cells were sorted on a FACSAria. Scalp biopsies and blood samples were provided by unaffected controls. What the authors observed across the whole study: TCR sequences shared between patients were less clear than in mice, possibly partly because of HLA diversity in the patient population. Compared with normal scalp, lesional scalp had higher clonality and more expanded CD8+ clones, particularly in alopecia totalis/universalis, a pattern that suggests antigenic drive. Unlike mouse skin, which is dominated by gammadelta T cells, normal human skin has resident alphabeta T cells that are also sequenced, and this complicates analysis of the scalp TCR repertoire.

The receptor library was made with the immunoSEQ multiplex PCR assay. RNA was extracted from all samples and reverse transcribed into cDNA as template for TCR sequencing. SuperScript III was used to make first-strand cDNA, primed with a 2:1 mix of oligo-dT and random hexamers. Amplification bias was assessed with a synthetic immune receptor repertoire, and residual bias was removed computationally. On the study's bioinformatics: Raw reads were preprocessed for error removal, and CDR3 was defined according to IMGT conventions as running from the conserved cysteine to phenylalanine. Clonality was calculated as 1 minus Shannon entropy normalized by log2 of the number of productive unique TCRs. CD4 or CD8 identity of scalp clones was inferred by cross-referencing scalp TCRbeta sequences with sorted blood CD4 and CD8 repertoires. Not all clones reach the TCRdb copy of this immuneACCESS table, which keeps in-frame sequences only. Checked studies attribute under half of the gap to unresolved V genes and leave the rest unexplained. That table furnishes V, J and clone size, whereas the DNA furnished D and trimming. In this sample the table shows about 140,000 clones, 62% of which occur a single time. 36% of the sample is taken by the ten largest.

Sequencing used CD8+ T cells sorted from blood. The sequence was collected from a human donor in good health. Recombination joined TRBV5-6 with TRBJ2-3; the D gene cannot be resolved reliably. CDR3 protein: CASSLKPDTQYF. The sequenced DNA: TGTGCCAGCAGCTTGAAGCCTGATACGCAGTATTTT.